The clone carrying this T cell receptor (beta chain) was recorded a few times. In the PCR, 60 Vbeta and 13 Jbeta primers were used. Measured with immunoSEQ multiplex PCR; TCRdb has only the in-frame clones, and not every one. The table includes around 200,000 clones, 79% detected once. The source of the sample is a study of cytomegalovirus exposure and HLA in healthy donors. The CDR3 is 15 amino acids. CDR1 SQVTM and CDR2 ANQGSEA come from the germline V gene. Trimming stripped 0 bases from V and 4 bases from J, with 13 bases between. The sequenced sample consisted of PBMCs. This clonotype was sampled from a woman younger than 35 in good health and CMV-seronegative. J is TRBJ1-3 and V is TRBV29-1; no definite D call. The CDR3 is CSVEDPDSDGNTIYF. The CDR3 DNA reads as TGCAGCGTTGAAGACCCGGACTCTGACGGAAACACCATATATTTT.